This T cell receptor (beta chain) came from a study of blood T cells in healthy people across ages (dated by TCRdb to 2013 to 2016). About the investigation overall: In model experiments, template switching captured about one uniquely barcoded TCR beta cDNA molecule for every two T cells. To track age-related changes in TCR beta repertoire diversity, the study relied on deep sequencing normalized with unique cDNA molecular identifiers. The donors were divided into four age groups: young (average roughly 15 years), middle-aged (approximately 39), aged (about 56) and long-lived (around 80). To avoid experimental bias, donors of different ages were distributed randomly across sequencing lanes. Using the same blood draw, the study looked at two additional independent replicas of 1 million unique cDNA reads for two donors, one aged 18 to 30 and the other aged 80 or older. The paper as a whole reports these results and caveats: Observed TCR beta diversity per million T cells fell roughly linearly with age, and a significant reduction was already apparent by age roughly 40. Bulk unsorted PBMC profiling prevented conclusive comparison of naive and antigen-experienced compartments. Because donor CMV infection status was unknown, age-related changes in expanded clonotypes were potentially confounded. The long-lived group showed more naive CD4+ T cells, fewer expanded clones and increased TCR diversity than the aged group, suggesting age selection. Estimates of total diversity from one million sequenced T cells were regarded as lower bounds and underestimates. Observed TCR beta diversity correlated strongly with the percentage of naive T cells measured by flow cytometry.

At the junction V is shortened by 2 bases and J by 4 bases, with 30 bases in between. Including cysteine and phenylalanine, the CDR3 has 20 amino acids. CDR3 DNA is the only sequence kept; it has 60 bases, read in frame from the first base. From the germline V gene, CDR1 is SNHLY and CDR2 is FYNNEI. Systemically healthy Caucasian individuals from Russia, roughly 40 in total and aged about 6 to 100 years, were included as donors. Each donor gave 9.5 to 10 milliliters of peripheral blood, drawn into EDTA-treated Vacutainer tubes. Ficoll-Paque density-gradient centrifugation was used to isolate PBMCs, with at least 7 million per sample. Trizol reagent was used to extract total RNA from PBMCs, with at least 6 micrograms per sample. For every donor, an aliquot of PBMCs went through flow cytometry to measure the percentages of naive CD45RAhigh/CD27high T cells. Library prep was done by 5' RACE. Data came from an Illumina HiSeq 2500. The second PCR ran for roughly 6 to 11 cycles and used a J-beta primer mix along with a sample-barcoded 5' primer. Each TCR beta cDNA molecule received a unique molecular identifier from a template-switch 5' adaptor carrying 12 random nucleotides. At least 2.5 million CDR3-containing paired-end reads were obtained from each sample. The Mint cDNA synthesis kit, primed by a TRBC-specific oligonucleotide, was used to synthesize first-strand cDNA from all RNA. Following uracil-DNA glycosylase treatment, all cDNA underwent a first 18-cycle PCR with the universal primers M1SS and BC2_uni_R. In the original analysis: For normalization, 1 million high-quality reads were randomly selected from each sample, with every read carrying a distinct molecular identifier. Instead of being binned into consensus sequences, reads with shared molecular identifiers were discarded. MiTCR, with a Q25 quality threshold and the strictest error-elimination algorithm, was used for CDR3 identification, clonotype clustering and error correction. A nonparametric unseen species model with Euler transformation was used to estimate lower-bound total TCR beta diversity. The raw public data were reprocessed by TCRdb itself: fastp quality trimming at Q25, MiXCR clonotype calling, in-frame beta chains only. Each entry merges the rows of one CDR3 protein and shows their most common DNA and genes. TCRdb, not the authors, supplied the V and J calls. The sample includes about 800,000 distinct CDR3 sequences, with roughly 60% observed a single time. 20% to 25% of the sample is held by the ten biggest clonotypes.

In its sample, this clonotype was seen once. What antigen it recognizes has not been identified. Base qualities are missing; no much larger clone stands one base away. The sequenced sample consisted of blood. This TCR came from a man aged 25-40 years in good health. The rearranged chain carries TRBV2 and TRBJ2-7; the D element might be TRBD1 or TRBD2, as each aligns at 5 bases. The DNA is TGTGCCAGCAGTGAAATCCCGTCCGTTCTTCGGGGCCTTTCGGGTTACGAGCAGTACTTC. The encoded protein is CASSEIPSVLRGLSGYEQYF.